Listed here are 29 T cell receptor beta chains from one sample, sequenced in a study of T cell clonality in common variable immunodeficiency. The repertoire was sequenced with immunoSEQ multiplex PCR; TCRdb's copy has only in-frame clones and lacks some. The profile covers about 29,000 clones, none occurring a single time. The sample comprised peripheral blood mononuclear cells. The receptors here all came from a person aged 18 to 75 in good health.

To note about this clone: The read ends 3 residues shy of where the CDR3 ends; the end is completed using the germline J gene. The rearrangement links TRBV2 to TRBJ2-7, with a possible D match to TRBD1 (6 bases). The V and J ends lost 6 bases and 1 base respectively, with 13 bases between them. The CDR3 length is 14 residues. CDR1 SNHLY and CDR2 FYNNEI come from the germline V gene. CDR3 loop: CASRFGQNSYEQYF. CDR3 DNA, as far as it was read: TGTGCCAGCAGGTTTGGACAGAATTCCTACGAG.

For this clone: Coverage ceases 3 residues before the CDR3 finishes, and the germline J gene fills in the end. The chain employs TRBV29-1 and TRBJ2-5; the D gene is possibly TRBD2 (6 bases). CDR1 and CDR2 from the germline V gene are SQVTM and ANQGSEA. With 6 bases removed from V and 1 base from J, the gap between germline ends came to 12 bases. The CDR3 is 13 amino acids. Here the CDR3 reads CSVALGGQETQYF. The sequenced part of the CDR3 DNA is TGCAGCGTGGCCTTGGGGGGCCAAGAGACC.

This clone was recorded at least ten times. The CDR3 end lies 3 residues beyond the end of the read and is filled in from the germline J gene. This chain joins TRBV5-1 and TRBJ2-4; 7 bases match TRBD2. The CDR3 has 19 residues. After removal of 4 bases from V and 1 base from J, the junction contained 17 bases not matched to a gene. The V gene's germline CDR1 is SGHRS and CDR2 YFSETQ. The DNA read from the CDR3 is TGCGCCAGCAGCGAAAGAGAAATTTCGACTAGCTGGGCCAAAAACATT. Translating gives CASSEREISTSWAKNI. The CDR3 reads in full as CASSEREISTSWAKNIQYF.

This clone appeared many times. Sequencing ends 3 residues short of the CDR3 end; the germline J gene provides the rest. The rearrangement links TRBV19 to TRBJ2-7; the match to TRBD1 covers 10 bases. Germline CDR1 LNHDA, CDR2 SQIVND (reference sequence). CDR3 length equals 15 residues. With V trimmed by 6 bases and J by 2 bases, 7 bases remained unmatched. This chain's CDR3 is CASSQPGQGTYEQYF. The sequenced part of the CDR3 DNA is TGTGCCAGTAGCCAGCCGGGACAGGGGACCTACGAG.

This clone was observed many times. The read stops 3 residues short of the end of the CDR3; the missing end is completed from the germline J gene. The chain is built from TRBV6-1 and TRBJ2-7, with 7 bases lining up with TRBD2. Looked up from germline, CDR1 is MNHNS and CDR2 is SASEGT. CDR3 size: 14 residues. Trimming removed 4 bases from V and 3 bases from J; junction bases left unmatched: 6. The part of the CDR3 DNA that was read is TGTGCCAGCAGTGTAGCGGGCCCGATCTACGAG. This translates into CASSVAGPIYE. The entire CDR3 is CASSVAGPIYEQYF.

This clone was counted at least ten times. CDR3: CASSLSSLVEAFF. CDR3 bases read: TGCGCCAGCAGCTTGAGTAGTTTAGTTGAA. The V call is TRBV5-1, the J call TRBJ1-1; D not resolved. Read sequence stops 3 residues before the CDR3 end, and the germline J gene provides the missing end. Trimming shortened V by 1 base and J by 7 bases, and 11 bases separated the two germline ends. CDR1 SGHRS and CDR2 YFSETQ come from the germline V gene. This CDR3 comprises 13 residues.

This clone has more than one count but fewer than ten. CDR3 bases read: TGTGCCAGCAGCTTCGGCGGGAGTCTAGATACG. This sequence encodes CASSFGGSLDT. The CDR3, in full, reads CASSFGGSLDTAFF. The chain has TRBV7-2 and TRBJ1-1; no clear D. The CDR3 end falls 3 residues outside the read, so it is completed with the germline J gene. The CDR3 has 14 residues. Germline V CDR1 and CDR2: SGHTA, FQGNSA.

Details on this clone: This could be a read error, since a much larger clone is one nucleotide away. Incomplete CDR3 DNA: TGTGCCAGTAGTATTTGGGGCTACTCTGGGGCCAACGTG. This translates into CASSIWGYSGANV. The whole CDR3 protein reads CASSIWGYSGANVLFF. This chain uses TRBV19 with TRBJ2-2; the D gene is possibly TRBD1 (5 bases). With the read ending 3 residues before the CDR3 end, the germline J gene is used to fill in that end. This CDR3 has 16 residues. In germline, CDR1 is LNHDA, CDR2 SQIVND (reference sequence).

This clone was counted ten times or more. CDR3 protein: CASSFNFKREETQYF. The part of the CDR3 DNA that was read is TGTGCCAGCAGCTTCAATTTCAAGCGGGAAGAGACC. V usage is TRBV11-3 and J usage is TRBJ2-5, with D tentatively TRBD2 (6 bases). The observed sequence ends 3 residues before the CDR3 terminus, with the missing tail filled in from the germline J gene. Germline-derived CDR1 and CDR2 are SGHNT and YENEEA. This CDR3 spans 15 amino acids. The V end was cut by 3 bases, the J end by 3 bases, with 14 bases between.

This clone showed up many times. The read ends 3 residues shy of where the CDR3 ends; the end is completed using the germline J gene. The chain couples TRBV7-9 to TRBJ2-7; D may match TRBD1 or TRBD2 (5 bases each). CDR3 size: 15 residues. V was pared by 4 bases and J by 3 bases, with 16 bases between. Germline V CDR1 and CDR2: SEHNR, FQNEAQ (reference sequence). Partial CDR3 DNA: TGTGCCAGCAGCTCCCGGGATCTAGGGGACTACGAG. Its protein is CASSSRDLGDYE. The entire CDR3 is CASSSRDLGDYEQYF.

This clone was observed at least ten times. The read is 3 residues too short to cover the CDR3 end, so that end is filled in from the germline J gene. V is TRBV7-3 and J is TRBJ1-1, with TRBD1 matching 7 bases. The CDR3 has 13 residues. Per germline, CDR1 SGHTA and CDR2 FQGTGA. V lost 5 bases, J lost 7 bases, and 7 bases stayed unmatched. CDR3 in amino acids: CASSILQGFEAFF. Incomplete CDR3 DNA: TGTGCCAGCAGCATCTTACAGGGGTTTGAA.

This clone has at least ten counts. Sequence at one end of the junction differs from germline and may be a read error. The read halts 3 residues ahead of the CDR3 end, with the missing end drawn from the germline J gene. Distinct nucleotide sequences in the sample also encode this CDR3. The chain joins TRBV5-1 to TRBJ1-3, with D possibly being TRBD1 (6 bases). CDR3 length equals 15 residues. Looked up from germline, CDR1 is SGHRS and CDR2 is YFSETQ. The CDR3 spells CASSYSRGSGNTIYF. The CDR3 DNA, read in part, is TGCGCCAGCAGCTACTCCAGGGGCTCTGGAAACACG.

This clone was detected many times. The sequence runs out 3 residues before the end of the CDR3; the remainder is reconstructed from the germline J gene. The chain links TRBV5-1 to TRBJ2-1; 12 bases match TRBD2. This CDR3 has 14 residues. The trim removed 5 bases at V and 7 bases at J, leaving 4 bases unmatched. Germline CDR1 and CDR2: SGHRS and YFSETQ. The CDR3 protein is CASSSLAGGNEQFF. The sequenced CDR3 bases are TGCGCCAGCAGTTCACTAGCGGGAGGAAATGAG. The whole variable domain, remainder taken from reference TRBV5-1 and TRBJ2-1, is KAGVTQTPRYLIKTRGQQVTLSCSPISGHRSVSWYQQTPGQGLQFLFEYFSETQRNKGNFPGRFSGRQFSNSRSEMNVSTLELGDSALYLCASSSLAGGNEQFFGPGTRLTVL.

This clone was counted many times. CDR3 DNA (partial): TGTGCCAGCAGCTTAGCAGGGTTGGAAAAA. Translation: CASSLAGLEK. The whole CDR3 protein reads CASSLAGLEKLFF. This chain links TRBV7-9 with TRBJ1-4; D is undetermined. From the germline J gene comes the end of the CDR3, since the read stops 3 residues before it. Trimming cost V 0 bases and J 8 bases, with 7 bases left between them. The germline V gene has CDR1 SEHNR and CDR2 FQNEAQ (reference sequence). The CDR3 spans 13 residues.

Regarding this clone: The observed sequence ends 3 residues before the CDR3 terminus, with the missing tail filled in from the germline J gene. The chain has TRBV20-1 and TRBJ2-7; TRBD2 matches 11 bases. The germline CDR1 and CDR2 sequences are DFQATT and SNEGSKA (reference sequence). The CDR3 covers 15 residues. The V segment lost 6 bases and the J segment 2 bases; nucleotides outside the gene matches: 9. The covered CDR3 bases are TGCAGTGCCCCTCCCTTAGCGGGAGGGACCTACGAG. Amino acids: CSAPPLAGGTYE. The complete CDR3 protein is CSAPPLAGGTYEQYF.

There are a few counts of this clone. The read halts 3 residues ahead of the CDR3 end, with the missing end drawn from the germline J gene. The V gene is TRBV30, the J gene TRBJ1-3; unclear D gene. Germline CDR1 reads GTSNPN; CDR2 reads SVGIG (reference sequence). The germline V and J ends were trimmed by 5 bases and 0 bases, with 11 bases remaining between them. The CDR3 spans 14 residues. The DNA read from the CDR3 is TGTGCCTGGGCCGACTGGAGCTCTGGAAACACC. This sequence encodes CAWADWSSGNT. The whole CDR3 is CAWADWSSGNTIYF.

Remarks on this clone: The read falls 3 residues short of the CDR3 end, and the missing part is taken from the germline J gene. The gene calls are TRBV18 and TRBJ2-7; 10 bases match TRBD1. The CDR3 is 15 residues long. Trimming removed 2 bases from V and 4 bases from J; junction bases left unmatched: 5. Germline V gene data show CDR1 as KGHSH and CDR2 as LQKENI. This CDR3 is CASSPSPGQGYEQYF. The sequenced CDR3 bases are TGTGCCAGCTCACCATCTCCGGGACAGGGGTACGAG.

This clone appeared many times. The read finishes 3 residues shy of the CDR3 end, and the germline J gene is used to complete it. V is TRBV11-3 and J is TRBJ1-2; no clear D. The CDR3 has 13 amino acids. V was clipped by 8 bases and J by 7 bases, with 17 bases between them. CDR1 is SGHNT and CDR2 is YENEEA in the germline V gene. The covered CDR3 bases are TGTGCCAGCTCAACCCGGCGGGTGGGTGGC. This encodes CASSTRRVGG. The CDR3 in its entirety is CASSTRRVGGYTF.

Many counts were recorded for this clone. The missing CDR3 end, 3 residues past where the read stops, is filled in from the germline J gene. The chain combines TRBV10-3 with TRBJ2-2; a possible D gene is TRBD1 (5 bases). Trimming took 4 bases from V and 5 from J, leaving 11 bases between them. This CDR3 contains 14 residues. Germline lookup yields CDR1 ENHRY and CDR2 SYGVKD. CDR3 bases read: TGTGCCATCAGTGCCCCAGCAGGGACCGGGGAG. Translation: CAISAPAGTGE. The complete CDR3 protein is CAISAPAGTGELFF.

This clone was seen repeatedly, ten times or more. The missing CDR3 end, 3 residues past where the read stops, is filled in from the germline J gene. The chain couples TRBV27 to TRBJ2-3; D not certain. V was pared by 0 bases and J by 4 bases, with 5 bases between. There are 13 residues in the CDR3. CDR1 MNHEY and CDR2 SMNVEV come from the germline V gene (reference sequence). The CDR3 sequence is CASSLSSADTQYF. The sequenced CDR3 bases are TGTGCCAGCAGTTTATCGAGCGCAGATACG.

In its sample, this clone was seen many times. The read ends 3 residues early relative to the CDR3; the germline J gene fills the gap. The chain uses TRBV5-1 and TRBJ2-3; maybe TRBD2 (5 bases). The CDR3 totals 13 residues. V was clipped by 0 bases and J by 3 bases, with 5 bases between them. Germline V lookup: CDR1 SGHRS, CDR2 YFSETQ. The part of the CDR3 DNA that was read is TGCGCCAGCAGCTTGGGAGGGACAGATACG. It encodes CASSLGGTDT. The full CDR3 protein is CASSLGGTDTQYF.

In this sample, this clone turned up many times. Sequence at one end of the junction differs from germline and may be a read error. The DNA ends 3 residues before the CDR3 does, and the rest of the CDR3 is filled in from the germline J gene. The chain uses TRBV5-1 and TRBJ2-7; 7 nucleotides line up with TRBD2. Germline CDR1 and CDR2: SGHRS and YFSETQ. The CDR3 is 14 residues long. The covered CDR3 bases are TGCGCCAGCACCTTGGGGGGGGATTTCGGCGAG. Protein sequence: CASTLGGDFGE. The complete CDR3 protein is CASTLGGDFGEQYF.

Comment on this clone: Since a much larger clone is just one base distant, this may be a read error. Read coverage stops 3 residues before the CDR3 terminus; the germline J gene supplies the remainder. This specimen includes other DNA sequences encoding the same CDR3. The V and J genes are TRBV30 and TRBJ1-3; D possibly corresponds to TRBD1 (5 bases). CDR1 is GTSNPN, CDR2 SVGIG, per germline (reference sequence). The CDR3 totals 12 residues. The DNA read from the CDR3 is TGTGCCTGGAGCAGCGGGGGAAACACA. It translates to CAWSSGGNT. The entire CDR3 sequence reads CAWSSGGNTIYF. Looking up the rest from reference TRBV30 and TRBJ1-3 gives the full variable domain: SQTIHQWPATLVQPVGSPLSLECTVEGTSNPNLYWYRQAAGRGLQLLFYSVGIGQISSEVPQNLSASRPQDRQFILSSKKLLLSDSGFYLCAWSSGGNTIYFGEGSWLTVV.

This clone turned up a few times. One end of the junction does not line up with germline, which may come from a read error. The read gets to within 3 residues of the CDR3 end, and the germline J gene fills in the rest. The V gene is TRBV11-2, the J gene TRBJ2-3; D gene uncertain. This CDR3 comprises 12 residues. Germline V CDR1 and CDR2: SGHAT, FQNNGV. The CDR3 spells CASSFLAETQYF. Incomplete CDR3 DNA: TGTGCCAGCAGCTTCTTGGCAGAGACG.

A few counts support this clone. Read data end 3 residues before the CDR3 end; the end is taken from the germline J gene. The chain combines TRBV19 with TRBJ1-1; D is undetermined. V was pared by 5 bases and J by 4 bases, with 17 bases between. This CDR3 has 15 residues. Germline V gives CDR1 LNHDA, CDR2 SQIVND (reference sequence). CDR3 region: CASSYDQLAATEAFF. The sequenced part of the CDR3 DNA is TGTGCCAGTAGTTACGATCAATTGGCTGCCACTGAA.

This clone was picked up many times. The read is 3 residues too short to cover the CDR3 end, so that end is filled in from the germline J gene. The chain couples TRBV6-1 to TRBJ2-1, with TRBD2 matching over 7 bases. Germline V gene sequence: CDR1 MNHNS, CDR2 SASEGT. CDR3 length: 14 amino acids. Germline trimming cut 3 bases from V and 4 bases from J; bases unmatched to any gene: 3. The part of the CDR3 DNA that was read is TGTGCCAGCAGTGACCAGCGGGGATACAATGAG. It translates to CASSDQRGYNE. The entire CDR3 is CASSDQRGYNEQFF.

In this sample, this clone turned up many times. The read halts 3 residues ahead of the CDR3 end, with the missing end drawn from the germline J gene. V and J are TRBV20-1 and TRBJ2-4, with 8 bases fitting TRBD1. The CDR3 runs 14 residues. V shed 6 bases and J 9 bases; nucleotides not matched to a gene: 13. Per germline, CDR1 DFQATT and CDR2 SNEGSKA (reference sequence). The CDR3 is CSAERPTGEGIQYF. The sequenced CDR3 bases are TGCAGTGCCGAGAGGCCGACAGGGGAAGGCATT.

Ten or more counts support this clone. The read ends 3 residues early relative to the CDR3; the germline J gene fills the gap. This chain links TRBV5-1 with TRBJ1-1, with a tentative D call TRBD1 (5 bases). Germline CDR1 is SGHRS and CDR2 is YFSETQ. V lost 5 bases to trimming and J lost 1 base, with 9 bases between them. The CDR3 spans 13 residues. CDR3 bases read: TGCGCCAGCAGGTATACAGGGAACACTGAA. This gives the protein CASRYTGNTE. The complete CDR3 sequence is CASRYTGNTEAFF. The full variable domain, completed using reference TRBV5-1 and TRBJ1-1, is KAGVTQTPRYLIKTRGQQVTLSCSPISGHRSVSWYQQTPGQGLQFLFEYFSETQRNKGNFPGRFSGRQFSNSRSEMNVSTLELGDSALYLCASRYTGNTEAFFGQGTRLTVV.

This clone was counted ten times or more. The CDR3 goes on 3 residues after the read ends, and that part is filled in from the germline J gene. The J gene is TRBJ2-1, the V gene TRBV12-3 or TRBV12-4; D is possibly TRBD1 (6 bases). Trimming stripped 3 bases from V and 4 bases from J, with 10 bases between. CDR3 length: 14 amino acids. CDR3 DNA (partial): TGTGCCAGCAGTTTCGCAGGGGCGTACAATGAG. Residues: CASSFAGAYNE. The full CDR3 is CASSFAGAYNEQFF.